This T cell receptor (beta chain) was sequenced during a study of shared clonotypes between healthy human individuals. Findings and caveats of the study: A handful of donors shared 4.5% to 6.5% of their naive CD4 clonotypes. Compared with clonotypes that all four donors shared, non-shared clonotypes had lower generation probabilities.

A word on this clone: As yet, its antigen is unknown.

At the deep level, the assay was run. Some clones are missing from TCRdb's copy, which holds only in-frame ones; the method was immunoSEQ multiplex PCR. The sample comprises some 1 million clones, more than 65% of which are singletons, and approximately 1.5% rests with the top ten. Splitting the CD4+ cells yielded a CD45RA+ naive subset and a CD45RA-negative memory subset. Germline V gives CDR1 LGHNT, CDR2 FRNRAP. The CDR3 loop spans 15 amino acids. V was clipped by 9 bases and J by 4 bases; unmatched bases: 11. Material for sequencing was memory CD4+ T cells sorted from blood. Specified subset: CD45RA-negative fraction. This receptor was identified in a man aged 18-30 years in good health. The chain employs TRBV12-5 and TRBJ1-5; 8 bases are a match to TRBD1. The CDR3 here is CARRPDRDQNQPQHF. The CDR3, as DNA: TGTGCTAGGCGACCGGACAGGGATCAAAATCAGCCCCAGCATTTT.